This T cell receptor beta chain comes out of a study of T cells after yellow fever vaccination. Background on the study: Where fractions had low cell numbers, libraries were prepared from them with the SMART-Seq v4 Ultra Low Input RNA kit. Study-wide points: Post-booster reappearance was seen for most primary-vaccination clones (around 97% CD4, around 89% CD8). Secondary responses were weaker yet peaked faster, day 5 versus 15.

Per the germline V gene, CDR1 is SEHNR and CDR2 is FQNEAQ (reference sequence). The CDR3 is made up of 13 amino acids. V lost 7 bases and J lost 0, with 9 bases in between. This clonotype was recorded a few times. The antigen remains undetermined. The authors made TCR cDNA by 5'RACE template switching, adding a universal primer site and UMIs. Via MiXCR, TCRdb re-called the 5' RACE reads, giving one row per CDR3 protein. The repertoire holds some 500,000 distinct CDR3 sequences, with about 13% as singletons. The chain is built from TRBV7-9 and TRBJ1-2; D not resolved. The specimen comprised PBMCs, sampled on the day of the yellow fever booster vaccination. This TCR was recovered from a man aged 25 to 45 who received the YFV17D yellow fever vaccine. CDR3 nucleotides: TGTGCCAGCACCGGGCCGGCTAACTATGGCTACACCTTC. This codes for CASTGPANYGYTF.